These 2 T cell receptor beta chains came from one sample sequenced in a study of vaccination and CD4 T cells after COVID-19 (dated 2022 in TCRdb). The intended sense of this specimen's treatment or condition label: roughly ten-day PBMC culture with coronavirus spike peptide pools or control peptides (ViraFEST assay). No antigens are known for them. The library relied on PCR. Reads for this sample came from an Illumina iSeq 100. TCR sequencing of DNA from cultured CD4+ T cells used the Oncomine TCR Beta short-read assay at the Johns Hopkins FTIC core. TCRdb passed the public sequencing reads through fastp at Q25 and MiXCR, retaining productive beta sequences. Records with the same CDR3 protein are collapsed into one entry carrying the most frequent genes and DNA. The sample contains over 15,000 distinct CDR3 sequences, approximately 77% of them found a single time. The leading ten clones occupy roughly 9.4% of the sample.

Sequencing was performed on CD4+ T cells from blood, cultured in vitro, taken after SARS-CoV-2 vaccination. The receptor set was obtained from a human donor who received a COVID-19 vaccine.

The rearrangement uses TRBV29-1 and TRBJ2-5; 7 bases fit TRBD2. CDR3 length: 17 amino acids. V was clipped by 4 bases and J by 0 bases; unmatched bases: 14. Germline V gives CDR1 SQVTM, CDR2 ANQGSEA. CDR3: CSVGFGGGNTYQETQYF. The DNA for the CDR3 is TGCAGCGTTGGTTTTGGGGGGGGTAATACCTACCAAGAGACCCAGTACTTC.

The DNA for the CDR3 is TGTGCCAGCAGTGGGTGGACAGGGTTCCACGAGCAGTACTTC. It translates to CASSGWTGFHEQYF. The chain uses TRBV6-1 and TRBJ2-7; 8 bases match TRBD1. This CDR3 is built from 14 residues. Losses at the gene ends were 4 bases for V and 5 bases for J; bases not matched to a gene: 7. CDR1 and CDR2 from the germline V gene are MNHNS and SASEGT.